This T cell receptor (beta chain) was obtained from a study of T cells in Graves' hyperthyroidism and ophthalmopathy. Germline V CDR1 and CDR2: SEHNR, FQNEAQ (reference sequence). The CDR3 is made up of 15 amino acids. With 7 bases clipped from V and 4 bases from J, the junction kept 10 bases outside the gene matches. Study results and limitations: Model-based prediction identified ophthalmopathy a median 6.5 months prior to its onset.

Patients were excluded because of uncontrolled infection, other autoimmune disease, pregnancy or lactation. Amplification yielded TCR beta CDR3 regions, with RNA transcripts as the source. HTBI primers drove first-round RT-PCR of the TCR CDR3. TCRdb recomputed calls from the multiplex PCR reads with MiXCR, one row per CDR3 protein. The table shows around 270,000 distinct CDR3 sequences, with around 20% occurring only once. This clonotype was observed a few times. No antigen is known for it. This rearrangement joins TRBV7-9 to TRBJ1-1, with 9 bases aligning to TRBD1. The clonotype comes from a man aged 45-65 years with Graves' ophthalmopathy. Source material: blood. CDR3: CASTGTGTFGTEAFF. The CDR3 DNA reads TGTGCCAGCACCGGGACAGGGACTTTTGGCACTGAAGCTTTCTTT.